This T cell receptor beta chain was recorded in a study of Ad26.COV2.S vaccination and SARS-CoV-2 variants. Study-wide results and caveats: The placebo group had lower spike-specific TCR breadth than the vaccine recipients did.

Comment on this clone: What it recognizes is unknown.

Clones were read by immunoSEQ multiplex PCR, and TCRdb kept only the in-frame ones, dropping some. The sample shows about 680,000 clones, 89% of them seen only once. Treatment here: around 19 received Ad26.COV2.S at low or high dose, single or two shots; about 5 received placebo; per-sample allocation not given. Sampling happened 63 days after the first vaccine or placebo injection. This vaccine is an Ad26 vector that expresses the Wuhan-strain SARS-CoV-2 spike. CDR3 length: 19 residues. The germline V gene has CDR1 SGHRS and CDR2 YFSETQ. With V trimmed by 2 bases and J by 1 base, 11 bases remained unmatched.

The TCR originated in a person between 18 and 60 years old who received the Ad26.COV2.S COVID-19 vaccine or a placebo. The chain couples TRBV5-1 to TRBJ2-6; 8 bases are shared with TRBD1. The source material was peripheral blood, sampled in a trial of Ad26.COV2.S vaccine versus placebo. In nucleotides, the CDR3 is TGCGCCAGCAGCTTCGGACAGGGATTTCTGGGTTCTGGGGCCAACGTCCTGACTTTC. This sequence encodes CASSFGQGFLGSGANVLTF.